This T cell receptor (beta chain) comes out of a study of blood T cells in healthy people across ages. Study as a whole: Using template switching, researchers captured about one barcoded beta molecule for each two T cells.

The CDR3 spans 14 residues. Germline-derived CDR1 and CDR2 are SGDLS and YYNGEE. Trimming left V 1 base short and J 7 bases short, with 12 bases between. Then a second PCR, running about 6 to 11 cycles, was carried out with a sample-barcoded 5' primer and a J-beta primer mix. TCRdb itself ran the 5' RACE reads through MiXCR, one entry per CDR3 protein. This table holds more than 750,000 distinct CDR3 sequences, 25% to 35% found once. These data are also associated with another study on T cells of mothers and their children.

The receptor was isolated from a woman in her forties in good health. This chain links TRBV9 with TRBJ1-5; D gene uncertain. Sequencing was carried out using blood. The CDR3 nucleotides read TGTGCCAGCAGCGTAACGGAGTCTCGGCAGCCCCAGCATTTT. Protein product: CASSVTESRQPQHF.